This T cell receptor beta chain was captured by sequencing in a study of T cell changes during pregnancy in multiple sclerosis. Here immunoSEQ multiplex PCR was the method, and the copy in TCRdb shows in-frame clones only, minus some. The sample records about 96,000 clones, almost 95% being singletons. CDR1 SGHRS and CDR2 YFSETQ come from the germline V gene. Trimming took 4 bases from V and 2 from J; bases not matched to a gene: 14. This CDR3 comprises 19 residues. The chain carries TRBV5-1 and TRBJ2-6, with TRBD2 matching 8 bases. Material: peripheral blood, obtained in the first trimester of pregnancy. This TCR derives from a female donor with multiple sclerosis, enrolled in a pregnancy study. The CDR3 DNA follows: TGCGCCAGCAGCCTCTCCGGGGGACTAGTCGTCCCTGGGGCCAACGTCCTGACTTTC. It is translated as CASSLSGGLVVPGANVLTF.